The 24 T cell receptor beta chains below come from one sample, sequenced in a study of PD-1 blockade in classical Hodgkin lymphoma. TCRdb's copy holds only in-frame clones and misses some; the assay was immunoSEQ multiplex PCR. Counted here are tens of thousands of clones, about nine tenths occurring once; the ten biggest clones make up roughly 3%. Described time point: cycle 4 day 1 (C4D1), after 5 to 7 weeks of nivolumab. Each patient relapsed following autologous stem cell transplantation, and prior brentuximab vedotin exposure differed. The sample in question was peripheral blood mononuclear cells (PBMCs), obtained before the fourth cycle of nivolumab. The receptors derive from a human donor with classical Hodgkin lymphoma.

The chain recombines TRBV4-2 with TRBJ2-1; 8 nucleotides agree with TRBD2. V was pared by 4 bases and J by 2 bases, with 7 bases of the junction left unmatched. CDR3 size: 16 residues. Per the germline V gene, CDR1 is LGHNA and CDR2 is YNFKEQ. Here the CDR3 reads CASSPGLDYTYNEQFF. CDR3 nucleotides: TGTGCCAGCAGCCCGGGACTAGACTATACCTACAATGAGCAGTTCTTC.

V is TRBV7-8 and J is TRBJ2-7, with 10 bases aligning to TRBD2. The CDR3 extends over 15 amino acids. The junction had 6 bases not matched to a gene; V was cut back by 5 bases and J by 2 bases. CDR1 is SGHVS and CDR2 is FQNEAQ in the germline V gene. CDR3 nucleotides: TGTGCCAGCAGCATACGGACTAGCGGTCCCTACGAGCAGTACTTC. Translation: CASSIRTSGPYEQYF.

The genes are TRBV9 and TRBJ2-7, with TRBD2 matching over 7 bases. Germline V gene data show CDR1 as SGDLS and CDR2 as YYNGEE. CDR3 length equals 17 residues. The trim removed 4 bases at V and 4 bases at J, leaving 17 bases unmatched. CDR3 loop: CASSPEGRVRGTYEQYF. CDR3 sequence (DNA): TGTGCCAGCAGCCCAGAGGGGAGGGTTCGTGGAACTTACGAGCAGTACTTC. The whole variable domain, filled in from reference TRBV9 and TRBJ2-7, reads DSGVTQTPKHLITATGQRVTLRCSPRSGDLSVYWYQQSLDQGLQFLIQYYNGEERAKGNILERFSAQQFPDLHSELNLSSLELGDSALYFCASSPEGRVRGTYEQYFGPGTRLTVT.

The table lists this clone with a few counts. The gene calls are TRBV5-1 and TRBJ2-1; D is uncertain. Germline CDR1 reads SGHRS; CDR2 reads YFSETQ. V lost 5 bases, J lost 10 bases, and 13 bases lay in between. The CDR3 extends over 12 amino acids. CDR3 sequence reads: CASRYPSLEQFF. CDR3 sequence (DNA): TGCGCCAGCAGGTACCCCTCCCTCGAGCAGTTCTTC.

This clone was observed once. Here the CDR3 DNA reads TGTGCCAGCAGTGGCAGGGGCGAGCAGTACTTC. Protein sequence: CASSGRGEQYF. The gene calls are TRBV2 and TRBJ2-5; D is perhaps TRBD1 (6 bases). The DNA end lines up better with TRBJ2-7; the J call may be wrong. The CDR3 runs to 11 residues. The germline V gene has CDR1 SNHLY and CDR2 FYNNEI.

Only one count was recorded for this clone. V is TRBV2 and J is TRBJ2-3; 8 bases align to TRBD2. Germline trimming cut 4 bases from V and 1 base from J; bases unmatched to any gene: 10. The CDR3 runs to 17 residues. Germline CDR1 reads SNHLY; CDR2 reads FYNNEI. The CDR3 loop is CASSVWGAGGGTDTQYF. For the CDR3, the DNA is TGTGCCAGCAGTGTCTGGGGAGCCGGGGGGGGCACAGATACGCAGTATTTT.

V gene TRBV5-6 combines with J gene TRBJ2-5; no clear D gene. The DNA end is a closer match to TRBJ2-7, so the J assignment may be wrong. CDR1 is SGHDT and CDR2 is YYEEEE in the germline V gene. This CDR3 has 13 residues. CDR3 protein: CASSLVSHYEQYF. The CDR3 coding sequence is TGTGCCAGCAGCTTGGTATCACACTACGAGCAGTACTTC.

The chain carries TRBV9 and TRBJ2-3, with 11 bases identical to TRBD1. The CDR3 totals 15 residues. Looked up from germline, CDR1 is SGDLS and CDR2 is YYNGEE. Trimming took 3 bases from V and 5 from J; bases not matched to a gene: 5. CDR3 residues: CASSAGQGAGDTQYF. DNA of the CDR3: TGTGCCAGCAGCGCCGGACAGGGGGCTGGAGATACGCAGTATTTT.

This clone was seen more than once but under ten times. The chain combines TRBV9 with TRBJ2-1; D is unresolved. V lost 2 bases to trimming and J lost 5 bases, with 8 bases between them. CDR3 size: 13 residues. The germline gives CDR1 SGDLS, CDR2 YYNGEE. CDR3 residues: CASSVEPDNEQFF. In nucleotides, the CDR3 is TGTGCCAGCAGCGTCGAACCTGACAATGAGCAGTTCTTC.

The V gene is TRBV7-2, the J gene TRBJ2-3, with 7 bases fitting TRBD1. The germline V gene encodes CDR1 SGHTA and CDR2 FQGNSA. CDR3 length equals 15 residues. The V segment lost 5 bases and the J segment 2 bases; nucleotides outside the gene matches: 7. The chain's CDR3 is CASSLQQGTTDTQYF. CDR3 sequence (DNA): TGTGCCAGCAGCCTACAACAGGGGACCACAGATACGCAGTATTTT.

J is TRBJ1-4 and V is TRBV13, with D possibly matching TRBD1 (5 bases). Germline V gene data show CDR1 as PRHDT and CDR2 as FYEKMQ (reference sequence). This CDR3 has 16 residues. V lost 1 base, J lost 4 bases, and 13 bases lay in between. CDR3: CASSLATGQNNEKLFF. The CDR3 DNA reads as TGTGCCAGCAGCTTAGCGACGGGGCAGAATAATGAAAAACTGTTTTTT. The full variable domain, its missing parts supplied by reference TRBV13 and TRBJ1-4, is AAGVIQSPRHLIKEKRETATLKCYPIPRHDTVYWYQQGPGQDPQFLISFYEKMQSDKGSIPDRFSAQQFSDYHSELNMSSLELGDSALYFCASSLATGQNNEKLFFGSGTQLSVL.

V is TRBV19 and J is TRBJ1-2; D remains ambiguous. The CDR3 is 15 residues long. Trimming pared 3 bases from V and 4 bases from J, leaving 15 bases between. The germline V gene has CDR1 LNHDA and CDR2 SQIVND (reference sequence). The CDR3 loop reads CASSIGGSNSYGYTF. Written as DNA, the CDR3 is TGTGCCAGTAGTATTGGTGGATCAAACTCCTATGGCTACACCTTC.

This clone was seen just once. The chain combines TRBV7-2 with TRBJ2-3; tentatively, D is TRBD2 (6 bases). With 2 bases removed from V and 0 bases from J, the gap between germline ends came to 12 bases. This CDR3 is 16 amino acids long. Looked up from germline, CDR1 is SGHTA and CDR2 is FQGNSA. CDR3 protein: CASSLLASMSTDTQYF. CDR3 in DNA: TGTGCCAGCAGCTTACTAGCGTCGATGAGCACAGATACGCAGTATTTT.

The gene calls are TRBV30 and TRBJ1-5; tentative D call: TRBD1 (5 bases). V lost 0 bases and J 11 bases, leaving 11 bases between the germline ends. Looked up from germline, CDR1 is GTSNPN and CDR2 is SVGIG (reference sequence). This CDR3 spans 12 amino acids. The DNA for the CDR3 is TGTGCCTGGAGTGTACGGGGGGGGACCCAGCATTTT. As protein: CAWSVRGGTQHF.

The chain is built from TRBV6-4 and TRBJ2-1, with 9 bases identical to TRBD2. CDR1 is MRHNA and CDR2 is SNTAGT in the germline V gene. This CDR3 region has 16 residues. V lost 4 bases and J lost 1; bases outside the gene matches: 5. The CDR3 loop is CASSVDSGGSYNEQFF. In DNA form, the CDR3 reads TGTGCCAGCAGTGTCGATAGCGGGGGTTCCTACAATGAGCAGTTCTTC.

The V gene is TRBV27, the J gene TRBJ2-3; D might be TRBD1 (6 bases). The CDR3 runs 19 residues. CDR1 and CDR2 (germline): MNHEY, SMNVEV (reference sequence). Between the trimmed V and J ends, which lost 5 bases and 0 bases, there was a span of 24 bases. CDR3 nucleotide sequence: TGTGCCAGCAGTCGCTCGGGGACAAGGACTGGACTGAGCACAGATACGCAGTATTTT. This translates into CASSRSGTRTGLSTDTQYF.

The chain's CDR3 is CASSQDRTLWGTGELFF. The CDR3, as DNA: TGTGCCAGCAGCCAAGATAGAACTCTGTGGGGCACCGGGGAGCTGTTTTTT. The chain couples TRBV4-2 to TRBJ2-2; D gene unclear. The germline V and J ends were trimmed by 0 bases and 4 bases, with 15 bases remaining between them. Germline assignment: CDR1 LGHNA and CDR2 YNFKEQ. CDR3 length equals 17 residues.

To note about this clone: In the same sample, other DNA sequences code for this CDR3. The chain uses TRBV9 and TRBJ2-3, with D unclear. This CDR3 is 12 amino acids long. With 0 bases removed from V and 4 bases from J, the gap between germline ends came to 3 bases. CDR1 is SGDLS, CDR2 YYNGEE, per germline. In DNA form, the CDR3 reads TGTGCCAGCAGCGTAGTGGCAGATACGCAGTATTTT. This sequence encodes CASSVVADTQYF. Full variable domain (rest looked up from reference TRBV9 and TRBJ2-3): DSGVTQTPKHLITATGQRVTLRCSPRSGDLSVYWYQQSLDQGLQFLIQYYNGEERAKGNILERFSAQQFPDLHSELNLSSLELGDSALYFCASSVVADTQYFGPGTRLTVL.

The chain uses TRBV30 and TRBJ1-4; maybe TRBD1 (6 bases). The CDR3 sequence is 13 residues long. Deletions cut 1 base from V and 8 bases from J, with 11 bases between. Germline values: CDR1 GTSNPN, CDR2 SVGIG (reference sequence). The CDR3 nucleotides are TGTGCCTGGAGTGAACAGGGCGGGGAAAAACTGTTTTTT. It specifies CAWSEQGGEKLFF.

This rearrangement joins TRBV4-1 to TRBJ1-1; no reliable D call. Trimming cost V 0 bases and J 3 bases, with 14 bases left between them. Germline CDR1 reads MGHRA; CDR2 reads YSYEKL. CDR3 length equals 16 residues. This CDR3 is CASSQDYPGRDTEAFF. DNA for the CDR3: TGCGCCAGCAGCCAAGATTACCCGGGAAGGGACACTGAAGCTTTCTTT.

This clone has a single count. The CDR3 is CASSFSSGSGYTF. The CDR3 DNA reads TGTGCCAGCAGTTTTAGTTCAGGGAGTGGCTACACCTTC. The genes are TRBV27 and TRBJ1-2; a weak D match, TRBD1 (5 bases). Trimming cost V 3 bases and J 7 bases, with 12 bases left between them. CDR1 MNHEY and CDR2 SMNVEV come from the germline V gene (reference sequence). This CDR3 comprises 13 residues.

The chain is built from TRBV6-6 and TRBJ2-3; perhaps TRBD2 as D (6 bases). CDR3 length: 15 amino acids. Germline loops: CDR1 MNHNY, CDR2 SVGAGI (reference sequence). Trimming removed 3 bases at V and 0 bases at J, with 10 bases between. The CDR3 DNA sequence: TGTGCCAGCAGTTATGCGGGGACGAGCACAGATACGCAGTATTTT. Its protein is CASSYAGTSTDTQYF.

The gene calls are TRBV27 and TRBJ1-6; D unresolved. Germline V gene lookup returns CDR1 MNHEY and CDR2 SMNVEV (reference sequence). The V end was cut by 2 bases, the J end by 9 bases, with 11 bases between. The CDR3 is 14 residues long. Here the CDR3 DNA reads TGTGCCAGCAGTTTAACCTTAGAGGGTTCACCCCTCCACTTT. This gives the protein CASSLTLEGSPLHF.

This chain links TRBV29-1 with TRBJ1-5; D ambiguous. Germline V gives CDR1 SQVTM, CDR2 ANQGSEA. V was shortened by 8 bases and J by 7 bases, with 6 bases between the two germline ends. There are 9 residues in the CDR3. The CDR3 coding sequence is TGCAGCAAAGAGCAGCCCCAGCATTTT. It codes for CSKEQPQHF.